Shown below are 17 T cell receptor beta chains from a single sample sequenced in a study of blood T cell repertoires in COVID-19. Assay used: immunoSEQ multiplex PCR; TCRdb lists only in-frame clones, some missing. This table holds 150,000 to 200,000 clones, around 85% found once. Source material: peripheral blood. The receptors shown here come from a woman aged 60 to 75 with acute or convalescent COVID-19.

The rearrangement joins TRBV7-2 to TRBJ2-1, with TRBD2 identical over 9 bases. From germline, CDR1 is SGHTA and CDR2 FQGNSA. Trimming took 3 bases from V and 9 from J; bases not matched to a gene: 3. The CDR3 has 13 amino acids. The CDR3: CASSFLTSGEQFF. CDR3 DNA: TGTGCCAGCAGCTTCTTGACTAGCGGTGAGCAGTTCTTC.

The CDR3 region is CASKTSGGPWFF. The CDR3 bases are TGTGCCAGCAAGACTAGCGGGGGCCCCTGGTTCTTC. This chain joins TRBV12-3 or TRBV12-4 and TRBJ2-1; 12 nucleotides match TRBD2. The junction had 7 bases not matched to a gene; V was cut back by 7 bases and J by 15 bases. CDR3 length: 12 amino acids.

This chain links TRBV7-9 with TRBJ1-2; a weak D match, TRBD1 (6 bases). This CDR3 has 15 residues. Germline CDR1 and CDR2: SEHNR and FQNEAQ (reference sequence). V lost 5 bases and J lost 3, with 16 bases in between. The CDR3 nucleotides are TGTGCCAGCAGCCCAAGACAGGTCTCCGACTATGGCTACACCTTC. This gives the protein CASSPRQVSDYGYTF.

DNA for the CDR3: TGCGCCAGCAGCTTGACAGGGGCCATCTTCGATGGAAAACTGTTTTTT. Translation: CASSLTGAIFDGKLFF. The chain uses TRBV5-1 and TRBJ1-4, with TRBD1 matching 7 bases. Losses at the gene ends were 1 base for V and 10 bases for J; bases not matched to a gene: 13. This CDR3 region has 16 residues. Germline V gene data show CDR1 as SGHRS and CDR2 as YFSETQ. The full variable domain, in which reference TRBV5-1 and TRBJ1-4 provide the parts outside the CDR3, is KAGVTQTPRYLIKTRGQQVTLSCSPISGHRSVSWYQQTPGQGLQFLFEYFSETQRNKGNFPGRFSGRQFSNSRSEMNVSTLELGDSALYLCASSLTGAIFDGKLFFGSGTQLSVL.

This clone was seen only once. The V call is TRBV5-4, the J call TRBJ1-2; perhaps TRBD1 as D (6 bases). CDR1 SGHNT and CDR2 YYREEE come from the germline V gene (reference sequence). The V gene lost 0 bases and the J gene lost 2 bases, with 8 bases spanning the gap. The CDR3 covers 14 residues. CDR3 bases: TGTGCCAGCAGCTTGGAAAGGGGGAACTATGGCTACACCTTC. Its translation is CASSLERGNYGYTF.

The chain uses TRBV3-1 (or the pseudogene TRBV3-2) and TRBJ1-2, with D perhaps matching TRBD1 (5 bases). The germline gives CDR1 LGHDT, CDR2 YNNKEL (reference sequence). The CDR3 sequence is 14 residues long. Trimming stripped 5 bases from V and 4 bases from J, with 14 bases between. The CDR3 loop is CASSWLRGGYGYTF. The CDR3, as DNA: TGTGCCAGCAGCTGGCTTAGGGGTGGCTATGGCTACACCTTC.

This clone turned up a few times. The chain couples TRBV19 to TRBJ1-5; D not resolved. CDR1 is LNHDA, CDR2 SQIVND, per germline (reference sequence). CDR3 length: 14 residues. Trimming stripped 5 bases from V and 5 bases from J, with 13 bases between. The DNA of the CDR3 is TGTGCCAGTAGTCCTTCTTACAGCCATCAGCCCCAGCATTTT. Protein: CASSPSYSHQPQHF. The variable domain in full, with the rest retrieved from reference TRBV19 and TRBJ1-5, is DGGITQSPKYLFRKEGQNVTLSCEQNLNHDAMYWYRQDPGQGLRLIYYSQIVNDFQKGDIAEGYSVSREKKESFPLTVTSAQKNPTAFYLCASSPSYSHQPQHFGDGTRLSIL.

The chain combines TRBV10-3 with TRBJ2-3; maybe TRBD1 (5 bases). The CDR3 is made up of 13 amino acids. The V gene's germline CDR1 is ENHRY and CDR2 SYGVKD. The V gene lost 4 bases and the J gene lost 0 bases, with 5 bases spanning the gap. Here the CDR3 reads CAISGQSTDTQYF. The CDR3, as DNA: TGTGCCATCAGTGGACAGAGCACAGATACGCAGTATTTT.

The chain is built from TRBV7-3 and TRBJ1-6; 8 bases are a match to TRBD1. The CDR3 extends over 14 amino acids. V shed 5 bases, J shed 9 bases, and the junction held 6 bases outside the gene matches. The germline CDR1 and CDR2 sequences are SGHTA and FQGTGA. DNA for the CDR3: TGTGCCAGCAGCCCGACAGGGGTAGGTTCACCCCTCCACTTT. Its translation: CASSPTGVGSPLHF.

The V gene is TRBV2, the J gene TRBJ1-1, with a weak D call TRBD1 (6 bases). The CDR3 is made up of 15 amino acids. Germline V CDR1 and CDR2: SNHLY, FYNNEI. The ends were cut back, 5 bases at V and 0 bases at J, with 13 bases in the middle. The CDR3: CASSPTGRMNTEAFF. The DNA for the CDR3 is TGTGCCAGCAGTCCCACAGGGCGCATGAACACTGAAGCTTTCTTT.

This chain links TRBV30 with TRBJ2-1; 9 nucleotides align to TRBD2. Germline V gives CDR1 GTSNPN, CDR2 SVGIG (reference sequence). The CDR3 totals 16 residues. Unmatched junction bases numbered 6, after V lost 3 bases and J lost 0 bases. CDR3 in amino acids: CAWREAGGGSYNEQFF. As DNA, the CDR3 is TGTGCCTGGAGGGAGGCGGGAGGGGGCTCCTACAATGAGCAGTTCTTC.

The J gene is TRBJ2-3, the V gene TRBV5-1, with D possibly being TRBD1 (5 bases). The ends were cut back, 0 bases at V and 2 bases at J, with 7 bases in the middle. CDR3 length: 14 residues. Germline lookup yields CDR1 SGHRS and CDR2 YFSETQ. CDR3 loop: CASSLGQTTDTQYF. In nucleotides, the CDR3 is TGCGCCAGCAGCTTGGGACAGACCACAGATACGCAGTATTTT. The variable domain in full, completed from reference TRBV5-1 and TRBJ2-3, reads KAGVTQTPRYLIKTRGQQVTLSCSPISGHRSVSWYQQTPGQGLQFLFEYFSETQRNKGNFPGRFSGRQFSNSRSEMNVSTLELGDSALYLCASSLGQTTDTQYFGPGTRLTVL.

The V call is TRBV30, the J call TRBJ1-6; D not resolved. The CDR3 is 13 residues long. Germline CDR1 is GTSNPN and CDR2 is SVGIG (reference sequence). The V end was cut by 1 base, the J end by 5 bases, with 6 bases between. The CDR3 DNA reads TGTGCCTGGAGTGGGCAGAATAATTCACCCCTCCACTTT. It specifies CAWSGQNNSPLHF.

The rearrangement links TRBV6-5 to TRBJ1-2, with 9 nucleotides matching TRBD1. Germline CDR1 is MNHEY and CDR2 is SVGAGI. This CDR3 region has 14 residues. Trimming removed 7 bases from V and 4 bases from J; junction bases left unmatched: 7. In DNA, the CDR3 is TGTGCCAGCACCATCGGACAGGGGTCCTATGGCTACACCTTC. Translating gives CASTIGQGSYGYTF.

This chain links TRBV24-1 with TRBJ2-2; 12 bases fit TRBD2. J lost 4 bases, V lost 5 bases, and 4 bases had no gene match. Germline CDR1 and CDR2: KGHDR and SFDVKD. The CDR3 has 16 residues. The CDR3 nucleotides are TGTGCCACCAGTGTCACGGGACTAGCGGGCACCGGGGAGCTGTTTTTT. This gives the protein CATSVTGLAGTGELFF.

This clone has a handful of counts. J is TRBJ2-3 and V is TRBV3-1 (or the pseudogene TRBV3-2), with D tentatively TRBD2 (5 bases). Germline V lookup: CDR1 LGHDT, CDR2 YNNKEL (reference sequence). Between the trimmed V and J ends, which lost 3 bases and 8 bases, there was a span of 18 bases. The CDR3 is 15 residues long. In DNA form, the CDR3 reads TGTGCCAGCAGCCATAGAGGGAGTTACGGTGGTACGCAGTATTTT. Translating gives CASSHRGSYGGTQYF.

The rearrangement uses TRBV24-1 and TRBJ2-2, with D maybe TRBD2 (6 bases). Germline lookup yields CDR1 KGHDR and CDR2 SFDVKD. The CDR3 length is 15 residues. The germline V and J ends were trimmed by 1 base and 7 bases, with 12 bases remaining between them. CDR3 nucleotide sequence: TGTGCCACCAGTGATTTAGGAGGGGTCGACGGGGAGCTGTTTTTT. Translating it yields CATSDLGGVDGELFF.